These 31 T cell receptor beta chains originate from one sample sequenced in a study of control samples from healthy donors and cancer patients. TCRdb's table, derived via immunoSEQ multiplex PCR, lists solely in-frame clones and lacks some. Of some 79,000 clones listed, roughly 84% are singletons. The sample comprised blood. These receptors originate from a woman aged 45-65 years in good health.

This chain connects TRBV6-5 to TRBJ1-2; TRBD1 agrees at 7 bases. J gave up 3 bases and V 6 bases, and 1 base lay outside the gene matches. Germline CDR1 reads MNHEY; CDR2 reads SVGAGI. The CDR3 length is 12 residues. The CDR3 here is CASRQGYYGYTF. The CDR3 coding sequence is TGTGCCAGCAGACAGGGGTACTATGGCTACACCTTC.

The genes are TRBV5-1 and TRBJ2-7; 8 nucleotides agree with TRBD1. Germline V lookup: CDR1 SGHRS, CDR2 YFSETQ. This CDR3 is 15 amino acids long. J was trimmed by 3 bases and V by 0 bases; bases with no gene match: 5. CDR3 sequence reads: CASSLDTGGIYEQYF. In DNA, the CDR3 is TGCGCCAGCAGCTTGGATACAGGGGGAATCTACGAGCAGTACTTC.

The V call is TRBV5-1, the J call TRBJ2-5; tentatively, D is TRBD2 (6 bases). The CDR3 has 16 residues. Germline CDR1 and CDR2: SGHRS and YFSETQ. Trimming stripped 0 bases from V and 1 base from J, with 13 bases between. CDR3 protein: CASSLVAGTRQETQYF. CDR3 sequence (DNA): TGCGCCAGCAGCTTGGTAGCCGGGACTCGCCAAGAGACCCAGTACTTC.

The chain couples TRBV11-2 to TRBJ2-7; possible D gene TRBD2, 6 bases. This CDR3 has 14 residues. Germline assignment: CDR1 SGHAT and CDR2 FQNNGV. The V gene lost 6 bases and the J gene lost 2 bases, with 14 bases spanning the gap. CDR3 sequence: CASSRLAPTYEQYF. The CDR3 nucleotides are TGTGCCAGCAGTAGGCTAGCGCCTACCTACGAGCAGTACTTC.

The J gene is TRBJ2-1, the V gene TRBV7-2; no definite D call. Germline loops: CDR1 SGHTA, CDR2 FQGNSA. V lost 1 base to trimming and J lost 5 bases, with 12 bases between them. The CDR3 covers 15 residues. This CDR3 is CASSLVEVWHNEQFF. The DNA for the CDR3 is TGTGCCAGCAGCTTAGTTGAGGTTTGGCACAATGAGCAGTTCTTC.

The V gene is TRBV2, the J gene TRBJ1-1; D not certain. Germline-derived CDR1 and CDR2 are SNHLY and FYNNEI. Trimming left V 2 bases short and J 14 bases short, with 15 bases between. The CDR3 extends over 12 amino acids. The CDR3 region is CASSENRRDGFF. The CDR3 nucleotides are TGTGCCAGCAGTGAAAACCGGCGCGACGGGTTCTTT.

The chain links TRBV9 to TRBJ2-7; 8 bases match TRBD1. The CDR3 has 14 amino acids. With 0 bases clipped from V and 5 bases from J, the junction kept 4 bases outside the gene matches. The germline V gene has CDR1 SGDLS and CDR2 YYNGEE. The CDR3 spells CASSVADRVHEQYF. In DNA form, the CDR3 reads TGTGCCAGCAGCGTAGCGGACAGGGTCCACGAGCAGTACTTC. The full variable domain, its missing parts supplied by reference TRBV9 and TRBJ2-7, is DSGVTQTPKHLITATGQRVTLRCSPRSGDLSVYWYQQSLDQGLQFLIQYYNGEERAKGNILERFSAQQFPDLHSELNLSSLELGDSALYFCASSVADRVHEQYFGPGTRLTVT.

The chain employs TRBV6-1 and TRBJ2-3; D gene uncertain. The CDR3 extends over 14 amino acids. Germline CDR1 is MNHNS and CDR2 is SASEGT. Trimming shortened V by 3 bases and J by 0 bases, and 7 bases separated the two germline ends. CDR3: CASSETLSTDTQYF. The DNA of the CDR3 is TGTGCCAGCAGTGAGACCCTCAGCACAGATACGCAGTATTTT.

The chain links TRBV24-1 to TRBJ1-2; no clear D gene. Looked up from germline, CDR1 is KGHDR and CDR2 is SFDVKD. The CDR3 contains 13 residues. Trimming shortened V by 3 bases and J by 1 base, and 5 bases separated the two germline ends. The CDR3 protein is CATSDVGNYGYTF. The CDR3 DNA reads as TGTGCCACCAGTGATGTTGGTAACTATGGCTACACCTTC.

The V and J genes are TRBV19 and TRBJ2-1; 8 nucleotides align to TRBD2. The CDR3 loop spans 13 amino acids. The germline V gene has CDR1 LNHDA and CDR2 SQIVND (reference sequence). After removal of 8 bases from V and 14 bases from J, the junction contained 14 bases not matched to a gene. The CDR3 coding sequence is TGTGCCAGTGCCCCCGGGACTAGATCGTCTAAGTTCTTC. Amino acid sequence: CASAPGTRSSKFF.

The CDR3 DNA reads TGTGCCAGCAGTGGACGACACCGGGACCCTGGAAACACCATATATTTT. Amino acids: CASSGRHRDPGNTIYF. The V and J genes are TRBV28 and TRBJ1-3; D perhaps matches TRBD1 (5 bases). V gave up 5 bases and J gave up 2 bases, with 16 bases separating them. The CDR3 extends over 16 amino acids. Germline V lookup: CDR1 MDHEN, CDR2 SYDVKM.

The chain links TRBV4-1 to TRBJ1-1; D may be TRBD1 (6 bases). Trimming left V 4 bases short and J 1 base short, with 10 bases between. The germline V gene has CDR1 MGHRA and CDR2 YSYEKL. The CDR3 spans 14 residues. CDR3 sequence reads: CASSPQGANTEAFF. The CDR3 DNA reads TGCGCCAGCAGCCCACAGGGCGCGAACACTGAAGCTTTCTTT.

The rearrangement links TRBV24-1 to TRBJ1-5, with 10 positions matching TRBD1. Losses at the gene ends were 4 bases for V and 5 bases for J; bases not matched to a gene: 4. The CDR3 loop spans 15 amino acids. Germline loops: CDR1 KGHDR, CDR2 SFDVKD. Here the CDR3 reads CATSDDGTGDQPQHF. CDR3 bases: TGTGCCACCAGTGACGACGGGACAGGGGATCAGCCCCAGCATTTT.

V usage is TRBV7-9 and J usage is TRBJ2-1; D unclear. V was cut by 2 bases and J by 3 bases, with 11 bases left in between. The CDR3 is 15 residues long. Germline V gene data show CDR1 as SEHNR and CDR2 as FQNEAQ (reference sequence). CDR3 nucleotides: TGTGCCAGCAGCTTAAGGCTAAACTTCTACAATGAGCAGTTCTTC. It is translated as CASSLRLNFYNEQFF. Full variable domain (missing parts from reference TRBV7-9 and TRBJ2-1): DTGVSQNPRHKITKRGQNVTFRCDPISEHNRLYWYRQTLGQGPEFLTYFQNEAQLEKSRLLSDRFSAERPKGSFSTLEIQRTEQGDSAMYLCASSLRLNFYNEQFFGPGTRLTVL.

CDR3 sequence (DNA): TGTGCCAGCAGCCCATCCACCGACAGGGGTAACACTGAAGCTTTCTTT. Its protein product is CASSPSTDRGNTEAFF. This chain connects TRBV7-3 to TRBJ1-1; 8 bases match TRBD1. Germline lookup yields CDR1 SGHTA and CDR2 FQGTGA. V lost 5 bases to trimming and J lost 2 bases; unmatched junction nucleotides: 10. The CDR3 sequence is 16 residues long.

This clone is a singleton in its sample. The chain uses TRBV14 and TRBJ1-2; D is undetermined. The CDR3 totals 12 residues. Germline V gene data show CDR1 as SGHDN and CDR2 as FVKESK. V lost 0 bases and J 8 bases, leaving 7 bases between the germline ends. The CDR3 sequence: CASSQDMRGYTF. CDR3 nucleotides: TGTGCCAGCAGCCAAGATATGAGGGGCTACACCTTC. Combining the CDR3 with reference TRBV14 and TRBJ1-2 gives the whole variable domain EAGVTQFPSHSVIEKGQTVTLRCDPISGHDNLYWYRRVMGKEIKFLLHFVKESKQDESGMPNNRFLAERTGGTYSTLKVQPAELEDSGVYFCASSQDMRGYTFGSGTRLTVV.

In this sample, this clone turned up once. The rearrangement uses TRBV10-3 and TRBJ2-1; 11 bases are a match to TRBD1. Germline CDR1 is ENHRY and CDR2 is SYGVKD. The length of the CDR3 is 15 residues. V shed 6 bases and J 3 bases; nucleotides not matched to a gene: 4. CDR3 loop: CAIRPGTGGYNEQFF. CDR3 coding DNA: TGTGCCATCAGGCCCGGGACAGGGGGCTACAATGAGCAGTTCTTC.

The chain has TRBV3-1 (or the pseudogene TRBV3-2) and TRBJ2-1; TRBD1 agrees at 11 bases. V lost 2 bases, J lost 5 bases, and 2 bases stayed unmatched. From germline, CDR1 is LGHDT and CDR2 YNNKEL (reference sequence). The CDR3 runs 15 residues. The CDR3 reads CASSQLGQGDNEQFF. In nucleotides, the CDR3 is TGTGCCAGCAGCCAATTGGGACAGGGGGACAATGAGCAGTTCTTC.

Here the CDR3 reads CASSLRFGLAGIETQYF. The CDR3 DNA follows: TGCGCCAGCAGCCTACGGTTTGGGTTAGCGGGGATCGAGACCCAGTACTTC. This chain links TRBV4-1 with TRBJ2-5; 8 bases map to TRBD2. CDR3 length: 17 residues. Germline CDR1 and CDR2: MGHRA and YSYEKL. The V segment lost 4 bases and the J segment 5 bases; nucleotides outside the gene matches: 15.

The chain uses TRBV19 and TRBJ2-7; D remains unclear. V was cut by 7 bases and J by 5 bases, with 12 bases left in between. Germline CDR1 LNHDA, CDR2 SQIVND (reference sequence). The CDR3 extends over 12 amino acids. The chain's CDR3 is CASIRGSHEQYF. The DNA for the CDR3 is TGTGCCAGTATCCGAGGTTCCCACGAGCAGTACTTC.

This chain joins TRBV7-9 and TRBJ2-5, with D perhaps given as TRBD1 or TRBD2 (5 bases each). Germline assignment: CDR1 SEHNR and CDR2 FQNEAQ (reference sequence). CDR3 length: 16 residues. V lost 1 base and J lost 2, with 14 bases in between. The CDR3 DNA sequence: TGTGCCAGCAGCTTAGGGAGAGGGGTAGGGCAAGAGACCCAGTACTTC. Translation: CASSLGRGVGQETQYF.

CDR3 sequence reads: CASSEQGETQYF. CDR3 bases: TGCGCCAGCAGCGAACAGGGAGAGACCCAGTACTTC. The chain recombines TRBV5-1 with TRBJ2-5; D is perhaps TRBD1 (6 bases). Germline CDR1 is SGHRS and CDR2 is YFSETQ. The CDR3 sequence is 12 residues long. Between the trimmed V and J ends, which lost 4 bases and 4 bases, there was a span of 8 bases. The entire variable domain, with the rest obtained from reference TRBV5-1 and TRBJ2-5, is as follows: KAGVTQTPRYLIKTRGQQVTLSCSPISGHRSVSWYQQTPGQGLQFLFEYFSETQRNKGNFPGRFSGRQFSNSRSEMNVSTLELGDSALYLCASSEQGETQYFGPGTRLLVL.

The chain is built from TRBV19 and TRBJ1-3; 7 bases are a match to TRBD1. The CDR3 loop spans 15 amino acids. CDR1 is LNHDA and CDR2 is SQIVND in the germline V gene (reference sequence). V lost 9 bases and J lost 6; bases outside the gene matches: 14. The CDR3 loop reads CASRFLDRDENTIYF. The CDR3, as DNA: TGTGCCAGCCGTTTCCTTGACAGGGACGAAAACACCATATATTTT.

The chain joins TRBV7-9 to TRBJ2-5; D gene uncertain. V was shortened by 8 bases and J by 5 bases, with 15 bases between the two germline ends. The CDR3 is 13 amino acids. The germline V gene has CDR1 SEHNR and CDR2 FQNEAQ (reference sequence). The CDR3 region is CASLRVGRETQYF. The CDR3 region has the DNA TGTGCCAGCTTACGGGTTGGGCGGGAGACCCAGTACTTC.

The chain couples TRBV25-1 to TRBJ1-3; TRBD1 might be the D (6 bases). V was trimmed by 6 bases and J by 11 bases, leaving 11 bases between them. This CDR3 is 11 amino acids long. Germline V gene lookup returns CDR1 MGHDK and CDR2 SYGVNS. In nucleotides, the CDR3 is TGTGCCAGCAGAACTACAGGGCCCATATATTTT. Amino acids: CASRTTGPIYF. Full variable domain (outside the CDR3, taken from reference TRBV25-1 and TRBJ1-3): EADIYQTPRYLVIGTGKKITLECSQTMGHDKMYWYQQDPGMELHLIHYSYGVNSTEKGDLSSESTVSRIRTEHFPLTLESARPSHTSQYLCASRTTGPIYFGEGSWLTVV.

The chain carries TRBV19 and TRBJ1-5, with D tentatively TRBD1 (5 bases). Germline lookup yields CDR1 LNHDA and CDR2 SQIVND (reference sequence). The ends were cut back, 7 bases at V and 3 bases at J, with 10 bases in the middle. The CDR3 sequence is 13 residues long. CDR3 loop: CASKGGANQPQHF. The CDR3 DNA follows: TGTGCCAGTAAAGGAGGGGCCAATCAGCCCCAGCATTTT.

Here the CDR3 reads CASKYMLGQGNQPQHF. CDR3 nucleotides: TGTGCCAGCAAGTATATGTTGGGACAGGGGAATCAGCCCCAGCATTTT. V and J are TRBV19 and TRBJ1-5; 10 nucleotides match TRBD1. Germline V gene lookup returns CDR1 LNHDA and CDR2 SQIVND (reference sequence). V gave up 9 bases and J gave up 4 bases; unmatched junction bases: 12. The CDR3 has 16 residues. Filled out from reference TRBV19 and TRBJ1-5, the complete variable domain reads DGGITQSPKYLFRKEGQNVTLSCEQNLNHDAMYWYRQDPGQGLRLIYYSQIVNDFQKGDIAEGYSVSREKKESFPLTVTSAQKNPTAFYLCASKYMLGQGNQPQHFGDGTRLSIL.

The DNA for the CDR3 is TGCGCCAGCAGCATGACTAGTTCCTACGAGCAGTACTTC. Protein product: CASSMTSSYEQYF. V gene TRBV5-1 combines with J gene TRBJ2-7, with a tentative D call TRBD2 (6 bases). Germline assignment: CDR1 SGHRS and CDR2 YFSETQ. Trimming took off 4 bases at V and 1 base at J, with 9 bases between the two ends. This CDR3 has 13 residues.

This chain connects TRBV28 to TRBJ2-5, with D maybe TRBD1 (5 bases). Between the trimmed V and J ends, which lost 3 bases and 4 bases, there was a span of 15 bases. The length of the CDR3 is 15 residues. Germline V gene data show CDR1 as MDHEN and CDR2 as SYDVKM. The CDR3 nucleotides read TGTGCCAGCAGTTTGTCGGCAGGGTTAGCAGAGACCCAGTACTTC. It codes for CASSLSAGLAETQYF.

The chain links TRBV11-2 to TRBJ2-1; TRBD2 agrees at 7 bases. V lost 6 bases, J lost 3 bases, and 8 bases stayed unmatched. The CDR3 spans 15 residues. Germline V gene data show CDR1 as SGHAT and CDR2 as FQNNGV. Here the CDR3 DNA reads TGTGCCAGCAGTCCGAGCGGGAAAAACTACAATGAGCAGTTCTTC. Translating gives CASSPSGKNYNEQFF.

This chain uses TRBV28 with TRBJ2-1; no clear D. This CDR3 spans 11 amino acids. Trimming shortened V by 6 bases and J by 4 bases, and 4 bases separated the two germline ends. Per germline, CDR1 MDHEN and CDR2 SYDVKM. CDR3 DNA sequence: TGTGCCAGCAGAAAATACAATGAGCAGTTCTTC. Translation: CASRKYNEQFF.